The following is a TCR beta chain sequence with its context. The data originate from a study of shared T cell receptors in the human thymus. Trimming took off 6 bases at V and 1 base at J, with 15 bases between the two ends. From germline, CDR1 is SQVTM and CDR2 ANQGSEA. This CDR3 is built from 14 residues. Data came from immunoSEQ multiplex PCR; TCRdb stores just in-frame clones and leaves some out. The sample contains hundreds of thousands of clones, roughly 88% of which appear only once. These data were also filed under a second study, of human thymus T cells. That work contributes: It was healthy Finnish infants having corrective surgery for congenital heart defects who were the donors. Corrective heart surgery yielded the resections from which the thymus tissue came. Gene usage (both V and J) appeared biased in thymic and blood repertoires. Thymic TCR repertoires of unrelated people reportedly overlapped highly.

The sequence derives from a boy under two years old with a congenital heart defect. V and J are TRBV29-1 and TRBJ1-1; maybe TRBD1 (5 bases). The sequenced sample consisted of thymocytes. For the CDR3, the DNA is TGCAGCGTCCCCCGACAGCCCCAGAACACTGAAGCTTTCTTT. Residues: CSVPRQPQNTEAFF. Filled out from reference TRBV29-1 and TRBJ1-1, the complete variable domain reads SAVISQKPSRDICQRGTSLTIQCQVDSQVTMMFWYRQQPGQSLTLIATANQGSEATYESGFVIDKFPISRPNLTFSTLTVSNMSPEDSSIYLCSVPRQPQNTEAFFGQGTRLTVV.